This is a list of T cell receptor beta chains from one sample in a study of CD8 T cells in Susac syndrome. TCRdb re-called the immunoSEQ multiplex PCR reads through MiXCR, storing one row per CDR3 protein. In the table there are approximately 110,000 distinct CDR3 sequences, around 96% of which are singletons. The specimen was CD4+ T cells from PBMCs. The receptors were sampled from a human donor in good health. Each CDR3 is given with its conserved first and last residue. The D gene is left open where the match is weak. Some rows mark clone size as missing; the rest say once, few, many or name a class of expanded clone.

V,size,J,D,DNA,CDR3
TRBV14,.,TRBJ2-1,.,TGTGCCAGCAGCGGCGTTAGCCCGCATGAGCAGTTCTTC,CASSGVSPHEQFF
TRBV7-9,.,TRBJ1-1,.,TGTGCCAGCAGCTTCTCAGACGGCATAGAAGCTTTCTTT,CASSFSDGIEAFF
TRBV20-1,.,TRBJ2-2,.,TGCAGTGCCTCCGGGAATCTAGTGTCCGGGGAGCTGTTTTTT,CSASGNLVSGELFF
TRBV6-5,.,TRBJ2-1,.,TGTGCCAGCAGTTGGGGGTCCTACAATGAGCAGTTCTTC,CASSWGSYNEQFF
TRBV7-2,.,TRBJ2-3,.,TGTGCCAGCAGCTTAGCTAAGACGGGGTATACGCAGTATTTT,CASSLAKTGYTQYF
TRBV11-2,.,TRBJ2-5,.,TGTGCCAGCAGCATAGCTACCGGGCAAGAGACCCAGTACTTC,CASSIATGQETQYF
TRBV29-1,.,TRBJ2-3,.,TGCAGCGTTGAAATGGTGGGAGGAACAGATACGCAGTATTTT,CSVEMVGGTDTQYF
TRBV11-2,.,TRBJ2-1,.,TGTGCCAGCAGCCTGGGGAGAGAATACAATGAGCAGTTCTTC,CASSLGREYNEQFF
TRBV6-5,.,TRBJ1-3,.,TGTGCCAGCAGTAGGACGAGGAAAACGCCAAACACCATATATTTT,CASSRTRKTPNTIYF
TRBV6-2/TRBV6-3,.,TRBJ2-6,TRBD1,TGTGCCAGCAGAGAAACAGGGGGCGCTCTCTCTGGGGCCAACGTCCTGACTTTC,CASRETGGALSGANVLTF
TRBV7-7,.,TRBJ2-7,.,TGTGCCAGCAGCGATCAGCCTTCTAGCGCCCACGAGCAGTACTTC,CASSDQPSSAHEQYF
TRBV7-2,.,TRBJ2-7,TRBD2,TGTGCCAGCAGCTTCCCGACTAGCGGGAGTAATAAGCAGTACTTC,CASSFPTSGSNKQYF
TRBV6-2/TRBV6-3,.,TRBJ2-1,.,TGTGCCAGCAGTCCTGCACGAGATGAGCAGTTCTTC,CASSPARDEQFF
TRBV3-1,.,TRBJ2-2,.,TGTGCCAGCAGCCAAGCTGGTACCACCGGGGAGCTGTTTTTT,CASSQAGTTGELFF
TRBV5-1,.,TRBJ2-5,.,TGCGCCAGCAGCTCGACTAGTCTCGGGAGAATAGAGACCCAGTACTTC,CASSSTSLGRIETQYF
TRBV29-1,.,TRBJ2-5,TRBD1,TGCAGCGGGGGACAGGAAGAAGAGACCCAGTACTTC,CSGGQEEETQYF
TRBV7-2,once,TRBJ1-2,TRBD1,TGTGCCAGCGGATCCTCCCGGGACAGGAGTGTCGGCTACACCTTC,CASGSSRDRSVGYTF
TRBV27,.,TRBJ2-6,.,TGTGCCAGCAGTCCCGCTCCGGGACCTACCTCTGGGGCCAACGTCCTGACTTTC,CASSPAPGPTSGANVLTF
TRBV5-1,.,TRBJ2-1,.,TGCGCCAGCAGCCCCGAGGCCGGGACCAACAATGAGCAGTTCTTC,CASSPEAGTNNEQFF
TRBV11-2,.,TRBJ2-7,TRBD2,TGTGCCAGCAGATCTAGCGGGAGGCGCTCCTACGAGCAGTACTTC,CASRSSGRRSYEQYF
TRBV29-1,.,TRBJ1-1,.,TGCAGCGTTGTAATGACAGTTAACACTGAAGCTTTCTTT,CSVVMTVNTEAFF
TRBV12-3/TRBV12-4,once,TRBJ2-7,.,TGTGCCAGCACCCACCGACAGGTTGACGAGCAGTACTTC,CASTHRQVDEQYF
TRBV29-1,.,TRBJ2-5,TRBD2,TGCAGCACCCGGGGGGGGGCGCCTCAAGAGACCCAGTACTTC,CSTRGGAPQETQYF
TRBV6-6,.,TRBJ1-2,.,TGTGCCAGCAGTTACTCCCAGCATGGCTACACCTTC,CASSYSQHGYTF
TRBV19,.,TRBJ1-3,.,TGTGCCAGTAGTATAGGGCGGTTCTCTGGAAACACCATATATTTT,CASSIGRFSGNTIYF
TRBV30,.,TRBJ1-2,TRBD1,TGTGCCTGGAGTGTCCTGACAGGGAACTATGGCTACACCTTC,CAWSVLTGNYGYTF
TRBV12-3/TRBV12-4,.,TRBJ2-2,TRBD2,TGTGCCAGCAGTTTAACGGTAGCGGGAGGCACCGGGGAGCTGTTTTTT,CASSLTVAGGTGELFF
TRBV14,.,TRBJ1-2,.,TGTGCCAGCAGCCGACTGGGACCTGCTAACTATGGCTACACCTTC,CASSRLGPANYGYTF
TRBV7-9,.,TRBJ2-5,TRBD2,TGTGCCAGCAGCTTAGGGGGGGGTCTGCAAGAGACCCAGTACTTC,CASSLGGGLQETQYF
TRBV10-1,.,TRBJ1-1,.,TGCGCCAGCAGTGGGAACGTGAACACTGAAGCTTTCTTT,CASSGNVNTEAFF
TRBV5-1,.,TRBJ1-1,.,TGCGCCAGCAGTAGTACATCAGGACCTATCACTGAAGCTTTCTTT,CASSSTSGPITEAFF